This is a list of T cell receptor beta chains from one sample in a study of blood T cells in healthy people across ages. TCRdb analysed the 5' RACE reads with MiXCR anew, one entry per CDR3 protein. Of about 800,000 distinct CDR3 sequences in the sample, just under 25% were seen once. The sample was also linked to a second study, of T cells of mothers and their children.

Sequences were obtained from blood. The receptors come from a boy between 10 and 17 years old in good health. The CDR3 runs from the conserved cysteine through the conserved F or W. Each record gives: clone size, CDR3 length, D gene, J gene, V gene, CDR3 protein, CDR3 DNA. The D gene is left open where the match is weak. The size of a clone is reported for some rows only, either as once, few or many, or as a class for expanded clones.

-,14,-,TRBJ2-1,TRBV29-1,CSVEGAGSYNEQFF,TGCAGCGTTGAAGGCGCGGGCAGCTACAATGAGCAGTTCTTC
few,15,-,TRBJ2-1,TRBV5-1,CASSLETPHYNEQFF,TGCGCCAGCAGCTTGGAGACCCCCCACTACAATGAGCAGTTCTTC
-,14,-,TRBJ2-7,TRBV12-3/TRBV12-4,CASSPGLQRGEQYF,TGTGCCAGCAGCCCCGGACTGCAGAGGGGAGAGCAGTACTTC
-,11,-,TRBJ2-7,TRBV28,CASKGTVEQYF,TGTGCCAGCAAAGGAACAGTCGAGCAGTACTTC
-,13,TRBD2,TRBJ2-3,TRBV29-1,CNVGLAGDDTQYF,TGCAACGTTGGGCTAGCGGGGGACGATACGCAGTATTTT
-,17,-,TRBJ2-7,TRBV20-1,CSARGHSVLGFSNEQYF,TGCAGTGCTAGAGGCCACTCGGTTTTGGGATTTAGCAACGAGCAGTACTTC
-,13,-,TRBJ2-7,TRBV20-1,CSATPTGYYEQYF,TGCAGTGCCACCCCGACAGGCTACTACGAGCAGTACTTC
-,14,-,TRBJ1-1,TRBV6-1,CASRWRGANTEAFF,TGTGCCAGCAGGTGGAGGGGGGCCAACACTGAAGCTTTCTTT
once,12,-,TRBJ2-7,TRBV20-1,CSALPYPGEQYF,TGCAGTGCCCTCCCCTATCCGGGCGAGCAGTACTTC
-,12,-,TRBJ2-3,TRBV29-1,CSVSVATDTQYF,TGCAGCGTTAGCGTGGCGACAGATACGCAGTATTTT
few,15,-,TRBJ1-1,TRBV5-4,CASSLGASGGTEAFF,TGTGCCAGCAGCTTGGGAGCATCCGGTGGCACTGAAGCTTTCTTT
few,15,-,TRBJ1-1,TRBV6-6,CASSYFGVGDTEAFF,TGTGCCAGCAGTTACTTCGGGGTTGGGGACACTGAAGCTTTCTTT
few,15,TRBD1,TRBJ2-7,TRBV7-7,CASSLGTGESYEQYF,TGTGCTAGCAGCCTTGGGACAGGGGAATCCTACGAGCAGTACTTC
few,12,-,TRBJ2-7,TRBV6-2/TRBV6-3,CASSEPNYEQYF,TGTGCCAGCAGTGAGCCCAACTACGAGCAGTACTTC
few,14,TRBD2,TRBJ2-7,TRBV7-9,CASSLTSPNGEQYF,TGTGCCAGCAGTCTGACTAGCCCTAACGGCGAGCAGTACTTC
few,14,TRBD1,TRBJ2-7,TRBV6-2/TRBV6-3,CASSYGTGGHKQYF,TGTGCCAGCAGTTATGGGACAGGGGGCCACAAGCAGTACTTC
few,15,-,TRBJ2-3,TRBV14,CASSQAQHSTDTQYF,TGTGCCAGCAGCCAAGCTCAGCATAGCACAGATACGCAGTATTTT
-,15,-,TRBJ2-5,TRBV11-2,CASSLDGGAGETQYF,TGTGCCAGCAGCTTAGATGGAGGGGCTGGGGAGACCCAGTACTTC
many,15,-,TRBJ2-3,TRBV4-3,CASSQDLGSTDTQYF,TGCGCCAGCAGCCAAGATCTTGGCTCCACAGATACGCAGTATTTT
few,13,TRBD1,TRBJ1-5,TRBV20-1,CSAGTGGYQPQHF,TGCAGTGCTGGGACAGGGGGGTATCAGCCCCAGCATTTT
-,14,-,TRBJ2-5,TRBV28,CASSSRHWEETQYF,TGTGCCAGCAGTTCACGACACTGGGAAGAGACCCAGTACTTC
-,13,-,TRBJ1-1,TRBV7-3,CASSLRTDTEAFF,TGTGCCAGCAGCCTTCGGACAGACACTGAAGCTTTCTTT
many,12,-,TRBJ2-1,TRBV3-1,CASSRASNEQFF,TGTGCCAGCAGCCGGGCCTCCAATGAGCAGTTCTTC
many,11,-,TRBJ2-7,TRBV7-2,CASSPNYEQYF,TGTGCCAGCAGCCCGAACTACGAGCAGTACTTC
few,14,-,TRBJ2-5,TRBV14,CASSPRQYQETQYF,TGTGCCAGCAGCCCCAGACAGTACCAAGAGACCCAGTACTTC
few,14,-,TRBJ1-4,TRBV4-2,CASSQGPENEKLFF,TGTGCCAGCAGCCAAGGTCCAGAGAATGAAAAACTGTTTTTT
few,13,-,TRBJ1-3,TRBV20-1,CSASVGEGNTIYF,TGCAGTGCTAGTGTAGGGGAAGGAAACACCATATATTTT
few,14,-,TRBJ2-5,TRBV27,CASSTLDSQETQYF,TGTGCCAGCAGTACATTGGACAGTCAAGAGACCCAGTACTTC
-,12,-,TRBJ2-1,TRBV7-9,CASSPENNEQFF,TGTGCCAGCAGCCCCGAAAACAATGAGCAGTTCTTC
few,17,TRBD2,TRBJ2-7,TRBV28,CASSYKIASGWNYEQYF,TGTGCCAGCAGTTACAAAATTGCTAGCGGATGGAACTACGAGCAGTACTTC
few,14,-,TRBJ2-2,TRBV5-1,CAGSYDRYTGELFF,TGCGCCGGCAGCTACGACAGATACACCGGGGAGCTGTTTTTT
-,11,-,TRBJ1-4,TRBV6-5,CASSDHEKLFF,TGTGCCAGCAGTGACCATGAAAAACTGTTTTTT
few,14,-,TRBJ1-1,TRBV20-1,CSATRQAWGTEAFF,TGCAGTGCTACAAGACAGGCCTGGGGCACTGAAGCTTTCTTT
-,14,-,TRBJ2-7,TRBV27,CASSLDIGGYEQYF,TGTGCCAGCAGTTTAGATATCGGGGGTTACGAGCAGTACTTC
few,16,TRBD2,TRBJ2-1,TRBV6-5,CASSYPPFGRDNEQFF,TGTGCCAGCAGTTACCCTCCTTTCGGGAGGGATAATGAGCAGTTCTTC
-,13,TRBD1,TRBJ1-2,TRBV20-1,CSAIPGGVNGYTF,TGCAGTGCGATACCAGGGGGCGTCAATGGCTACACCTTC
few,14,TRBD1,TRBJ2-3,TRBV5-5,CASEGQGGTDTQYF,TGTGCCAGCGAGGGACAGGGTGGCACAGATACGCAGTATTTT
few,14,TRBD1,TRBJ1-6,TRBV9,CASSPTGEGSPLHF,TGTGCCAGCAGCCCGACAGGGGAGGGATCACCCCTCCACTTT
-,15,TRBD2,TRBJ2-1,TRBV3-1,CASRVERGAHNEQFF,TGTGCCAGCAGAGTCGAGCGGGGGGCCCACAATGAGCAGTTCTTC
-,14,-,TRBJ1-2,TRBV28,CASSPAWGSTGYTF,TGTGCCAGCAGCCCCGCTTGGGGGTCCACTGGCTACACCTTC
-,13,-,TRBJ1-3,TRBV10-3,CVIKGDSGNTIYF,TGTGTCATCAAAGGGGACTCTGGAAACACCATATATTTT
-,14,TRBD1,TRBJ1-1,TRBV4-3,CASSQDREANEAFF,TGCGCCAGCAGCCAGGACAGGGAGGCAAATGAAGCTTTCTTT
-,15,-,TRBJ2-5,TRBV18,CASSPQSDFQEIQYF,TGTGCCAGCTCACCTCAGTCCGATTTCCAAGAGATCCAGTACTTC
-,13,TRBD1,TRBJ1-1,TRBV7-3,CASSSSQGTEAFF,TGTGCCAGCAGCTCATCACAGGGGACTGAAGCTTTCTTT
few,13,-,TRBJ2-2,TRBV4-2,CASNGGNTGELFF,TGTGCCAGCAATGGGGGGAACACCGGGGAGCTGTTTTTT
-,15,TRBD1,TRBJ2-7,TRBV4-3,CASSQGGDRAYEQYF,TGCGCCAGCAGCCAAGGGGGGGACAGGGCCTACGAGCAGTACTTC
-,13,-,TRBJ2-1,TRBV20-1,CSAGSRNYNEQFF,TGCAGTGCTGGAAGCCGTAACTACAATGAGCAGTTCTTC
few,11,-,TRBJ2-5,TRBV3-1,CASSGGWEQYF,TGTGCCAGCAGCGGTGGGTGGGAGCAGTACTTC
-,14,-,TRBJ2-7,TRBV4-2,CASSETDLALEQYF,TGTGCCAGCAGCGAGACAGACCTGGCCCTCGAGCAGTACTTC
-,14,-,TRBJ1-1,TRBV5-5,CASSLAATNTEAFF,TGTGCCAGCAGCTTGGCAGCGACGAACACTGAAGCTTTCTTT
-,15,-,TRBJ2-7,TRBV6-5,CASSYYPIGAYEQYF,TGTGCCAGCAGTTACTATCCGATTGGGGCCTACGAGCAGTACTTC
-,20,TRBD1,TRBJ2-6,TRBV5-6,CASSLLDRLSSFSGANVLTF,TGTGCCAGCAGCTTGTTGGACAGGCTTTCCTCTTTCTCTGGGGCCAACGTCCTGACTTTC
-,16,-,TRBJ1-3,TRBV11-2,CASSLERSFSGNTIYF,TGTGCCAGCAGCTTAGAACGGAGCTTCTCTGGAAACACCATATATTTT
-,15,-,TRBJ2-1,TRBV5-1,CASSLAGDTYNEQFF,TGCGCCAGCAGCTTGGCGGGGGATACGTACAATGAGCAGTTCTTC
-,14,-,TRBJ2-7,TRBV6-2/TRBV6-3,CASSWDTGTHEQYF,TGTGCCAGCAGTTGGGACACAGGGACCCACGAGCAGTACTTC
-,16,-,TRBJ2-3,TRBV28,CASSSLPGPSTDTQYF,TGTGCCAGCAGTTCCCTCCCGGGACCAAGCACAGATACACAGTATTTT
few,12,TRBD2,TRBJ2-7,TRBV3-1,CASKFGLGEQYF,TGTGCCAGCAAGTTCGGACTAGGCGAGCAGTACTTC